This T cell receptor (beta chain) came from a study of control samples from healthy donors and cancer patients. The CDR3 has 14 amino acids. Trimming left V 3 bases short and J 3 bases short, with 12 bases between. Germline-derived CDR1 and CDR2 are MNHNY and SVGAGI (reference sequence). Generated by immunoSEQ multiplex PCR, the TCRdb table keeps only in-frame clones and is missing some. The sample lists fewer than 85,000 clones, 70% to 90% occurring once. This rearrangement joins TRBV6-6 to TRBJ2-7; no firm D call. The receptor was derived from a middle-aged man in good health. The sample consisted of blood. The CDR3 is CASSYPSLGYEQYF. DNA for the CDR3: TGTGCCAGCAGTTATCCCTCCCTTGGCTACGAGCAGTACTTC.